Here is one T cell receptor beta chain with its context. This specimen comes from a study of shared clonotypes between healthy human individuals. TCRdb's copy holds only in-frame clones and misses some; the assay was immunoSEQ multiplex PCR. This table has more than 400,000 clones, roughly 80% appearing once. The CDR3 is 13 residues long. Germline lookup yields CDR1 PRHDT and CDR2 FYEKMQ (reference sequence). V was trimmed by 5 bases and J by 10 bases, leaving 15 bases between them. Sequenced input: PBMCs. This TCR derives from a middle-aged woman in good health. Some clones in this sample may be carry-over from other donors' samples. The V call is TRBV13, the J call TRBJ2-1; the D gene is possibly TRBD1 (6 bases). CDR3 DNA: TGTGCCAGCAGCACAACAGGGTTTGGGGAGCAGTTCTTC. Protein: CASSTTGFGEQFF.